Presented here are 18 T cell receptor beta chains from one specimen sequenced in a study of blood T cell repertoires in COVID-19 (dated by TCRdb to 2019 to 2021). Library construction relied on the immunoSEQ multiplex PCR assay. TCRdb carries this immuneACCESS record with in-frame sequences only. Its versions omit some clonotypes, under half of them owing to an unresolved V gene in the studies checked, with the rest unexplained. The sample contains more than 120,000 clones, around 90% of them found a single time. The top ten clones comprise 0.8% to 0.95% of the sample. Sequencing was performed on peripheral blood. The receptor set was obtained from a woman aged 50 to 65 with acute or convalescent COVID-19.

The V call is TRBV10-1, the J call TRBJ2-1; 15 bases are a match to TRBD2. Germline loops: CDR1 WNHNN, CDR2 SYGVQD (reference sequence). The CDR3 totals 20 residues. V lost 4 bases and J lost 3; bases outside the gene matches: 13. Written as DNA, the CDR3 is TGCGCCAGCAGTGGGACCGGGACTAGCGGGGGGTCTACTCTCTACAATGAGCAGTTCTTC. Amino acid sequence: CASSGTGTSGGSTLYNEQFF.

This sequence joins TRBV24-1 and TRBJ1-2; a possible D gene is TRBD1 (5 bases). This CDR3 contains 12 residues. V was pared by 12 bases and J by 4 bases, with 14 bases between. Germline V gene sequence: CDR1 KGHDR, CDR2 SFDVKD. CDR3: CAATSGAYGYTF. CDR3 nucleotide sequence: TGTGCCGCCACTAGCGGGGCCTATGGCTACACCTTC.

V usage is TRBV9 and J usage is TRBJ2-7; perhaps TRBD2 as D (5 bases). CDR1 and CDR2 (germline): SGDLS, YYNGEE. The CDR3 contains 14 residues. V was pared by 0 bases and J by 5 bases, with 12 bases between. The CDR3 spells CASSVGLFVNEQYF. The CDR3 DNA reads TGTGCCAGCAGCGTAGGACTATTTGTAAACGAGCAGTACTTC.

The CDR3 DNA reads as TGTGCCAGCAGCTTAAAGGACAAGGGGGCGAGTTGGTATGGCTACACCTTC. Protein sequence: CASSLKDKGASWYGYTF. This rearrangement joins TRBV7-9 to TRBJ1-2; the match to TRBD1 covers 7 bases. V gave up 2 bases and J gave up 5 bases; unmatched junction bases: 14. Germline lookup yields CDR1 SEHNR and CDR2 FQNEAQ (reference sequence). The CDR3 is 17 amino acids.

The chain couples TRBV19 to TRBJ2-2; D is perhaps TRBD2 (6 bases). The CDR3 loop spans 15 amino acids. V lost 7 bases and J lost 3, with 15 bases in between. CDR1 is LNHDA and CDR2 is SQIVND in the germline V gene (reference sequence). The DNA for the CDR3 is TGTGCCAGTAAGCCGGGGGAGCTCGACACCGGGGAGCTGTTTTTT. It yields the protein CASKPGELDTGELFF.

CDR3 in amino acids: CASSGTGTGSVSPLHF. The CDR3 DNA is TGTGCCAGCAGTGGAACCGGGACAGGGTCGGTTTCACCCCTCCACTTT. The genes are TRBV6-1 and TRBJ1-6; 9 bases align to TRBD1. This CDR3 has 16 amino acids. Germline CDR1 MNHNS, CDR2 SASEGT. V shed 4 bases and J 9 bases; nucleotides not matched to a gene: 10.

This clone was seen only a few times. The gene calls are TRBV9 and TRBJ1-1; TRBD1 is a possible D gene (6 bases). Germline loops: CDR1 SGDLS, CDR2 YYNGEE. V gave up 4 bases and J gave up 7 bases, with 14 bases separating them. There are 13 residues in the CDR3. The CDR3 sequence is CASSKETGREAFF. The CDR3 bases are TGTGCCAGCAGCAAGGAGACAGGCCGTGAAGCTTTCTTT.

This sequence joins TRBV2 and TRBJ1-5; D is undetermined. From germline, CDR1 is SNHLY and CDR2 FYNNEI. This CDR3 contains 13 residues. V gave up 6 bases and J gave up 3 bases, with 9 bases separating them. The CDR3 protein is CASRRALNQPQHF. The CDR3, as DNA: TGTGCCAGCAGGAGGGCACTCAATCAGCCCCAGCATTTT.

V is TRBV21-1 and J is TRBJ2-4; the table gives TRBD1 as D, unverified against the DNA. TRBV21-1 is given as a pseudogene. The CDR3 has 19 amino acids. CDR3 residues: CASSKVEYTQPLAKNIQYF. The DNA for the CDR3 is TGTGCCAGCAGCAAGGTTGAGTATACACAGCCACTAGCCAAAAACATTCAGTACTTC.

This clone was counted a single time. The chain couples TRBV27 to TRBJ2-3, with a possible D match to TRBD1 (6 bases). CDR1 MNHEY and CDR2 SMNVEV come from the germline V gene (reference sequence). CDR3 length: 15 amino acids. Between the trimmed V and J ends, which lost 3 bases and 2 bases, there was a span of 12 bases. CDR3 bases: TGTGCCAGCAGTTTGGCAGGGGACCCCACAGATACGCAGTATTTT. Its protein product is CASSLAGDPTDTQYF.

The chain couples TRBV7-3 to TRBJ2-2; D is ambiguous. Germline assignment: CDR1 SGHTA and CDR2 FQGTGA. V lost 5 bases and J lost 4, with 11 bases in between. The CDR3 length is 14 residues. CDR3 in DNA: TGTGCCAGCAGCCTCTTGGGCTCCACCGGGGAGCTGTTTTTT. This encodes CASSLLGSTGELFF.

This clone was detected only a few times. The gene calls are TRBV12-5 and TRBJ2-3; D is ambiguous. The CDR3 is 16 residues long. The V end lost 3 bases, the J end lost 0 bases, and 13 bases lay between the germline ends. Germline-derived CDR1 and CDR2 are LGHNT and FRNRAP. The CDR3 spells CASGLLDSSSTDTQYF. CDR3 coding DNA: TGTGCTAGTGGTTTACTTGACTCCTCTAGCACAGATACGCAGTATTTT.

This chain connects TRBV2 to TRBJ2-3; D perhaps matches TRBD2 (5 bases). The CDR3 extends over 13 amino acids. CDR1 is SNHLY and CDR2 is FYNNEI in the germline V gene. Trimming took off 6 bases at V and 4 bases at J, with 11 bases between the two ends. CDR3 residues: CASRFSVADTQYF. The CDR3 nucleotides read TGTGCCAGCAGGTTTAGCGTCGCAGATACGCAGTATTTT.

The CDR3, as DNA: TGTGCCAGCAGCGTAGGGACGGGGGGGGCTTACGAGCAGTACTTC. Its translation: CASSVGTGGAYEQYF. This sequence joins TRBV9 and TRBJ2-7, with 8 bases identical to TRBD2. The CDR3 covers 15 residues. The V and J ends lost 0 bases and 4 bases, in that order; junction bases with no gene match: 6. CDR1 is SGDLS and CDR2 is YYNGEE in the germline V gene.

The CDR3 spells CASSLAGGLYYEQYF. The CDR3 DNA reads as TGTGCCAGCAGCTTAGCGGGAGGACTCTACTACGAGCAGTACTTC. The chain couples TRBV5-4 to TRBJ2-7, with 9 bases fitting TRBD2. The J segment lost 3 bases and the V segment lost 2 bases, leaving 6 bases of the junction unmatched. Germline CDR1 SGHNT, CDR2 YYREEE (reference sequence). The CDR3 spans 15 residues.

The genes are TRBV19 and TRBJ1-5; D gene ambiguous. Deletions cut 1 base from V and 0 bases from J, with 13 bases between. Germline values: CDR1 LNHDA, CDR2 SQIVND (reference sequence). The CDR3 is 17 residues long. The CDR3 DNA reads TGTGCCAGTAGTATAGCTACCCAGGCTTATAGCAATCAGCCCCAGCATTTT. This gives the protein CASSIATQAYSNQPQHF.

This clone was found a few times. The J gene is TRBJ1-4, the V gene TRBV21-1; the table's D call, TRBD1, was not checked against the DNA. TRBV21-1 is flagged as a pseudogene. There are 15 residues in the CDR3. In DNA, the CDR3 is TGTGCCAGCATCCTACAGGGGACAGGGCGTGAAAAACTGTTTTTT. Translated: CASILQGTGREKLFF.

This CDR3 is CASSPGTSGEGETQYF. In DNA form, the CDR3 reads TGTGCCAGCAGCCCCGGGACTAGCGGAGAGGGAGAGACCCAGTACTTC. The chain recombines TRBV7-8 with TRBJ2-5; 11 bases align to TRBD2. The CDR3 runs to 16 residues. The V segment lost 5 bases and the J segment 4 bases; nucleotides outside the gene matches: 9. Germline CDR1 and CDR2: SGHVS and FQNEAQ.